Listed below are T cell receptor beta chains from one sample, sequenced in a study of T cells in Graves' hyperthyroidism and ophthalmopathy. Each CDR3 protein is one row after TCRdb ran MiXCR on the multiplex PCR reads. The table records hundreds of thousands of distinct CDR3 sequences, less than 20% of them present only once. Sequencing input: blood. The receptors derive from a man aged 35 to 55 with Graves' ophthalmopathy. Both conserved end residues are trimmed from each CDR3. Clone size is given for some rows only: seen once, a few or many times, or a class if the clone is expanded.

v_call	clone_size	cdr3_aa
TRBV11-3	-	ASSLGTYRLAQDEQF
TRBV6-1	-	ASRRTGGNQPQH
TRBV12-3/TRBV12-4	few	ASNPTSGSPYGSTDTQY
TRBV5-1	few	ASSFPGVDYGYT
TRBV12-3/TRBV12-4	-	ASSKGDRPTYEQY
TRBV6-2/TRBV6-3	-	ASSFARELGQY
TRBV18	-	ASSPGTPSSYEQY
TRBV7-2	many	ASSLIAGRGSGELF
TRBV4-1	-	ASSQDRRADTQY
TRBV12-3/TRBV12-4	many	ASTEGQRGGEQY
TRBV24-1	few	ATSPGGEFQPQH
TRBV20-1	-	SASKGTGTDTQY
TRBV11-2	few	ASSIRQGLAKNIQY
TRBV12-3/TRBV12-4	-	ASSLTSLREQY
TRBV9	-	ASSRGKNTEAF
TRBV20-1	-	SAVELAGGQEQF
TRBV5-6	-	ASSSRTVNEQF
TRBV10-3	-	AIKSFLSGTENTEAF
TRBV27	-	ASRRDRGPNEKLF
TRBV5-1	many	ASSLMTAMNTEAF
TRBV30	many	AWSVGDRGNYGYT
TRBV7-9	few	ASSLFQRAYEQY
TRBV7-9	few	ASSLGLAGSSDTQY
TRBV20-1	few	SARASGRRDTQY
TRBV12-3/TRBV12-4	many	ASSRATSGRGNIQY
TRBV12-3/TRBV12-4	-	ASSYPALYNEQF
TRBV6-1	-	ASSAPGGAGTEAF
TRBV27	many	ASNIVAGASNEQF
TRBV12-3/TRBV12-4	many	ASSQRGTGPYEQY
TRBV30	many	AWSVLEEQY
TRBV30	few	AWSVKGVNTIY
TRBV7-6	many	ASSSGRGTGELF
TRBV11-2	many	ASLGFSGTDTQY
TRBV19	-	ASSLQLTNTEAF
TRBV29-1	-	SVEGIFGSYEQY
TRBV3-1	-	ASSRTGGTYEQY
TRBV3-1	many	ASSLGLAGGGEQF
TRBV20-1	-	SATGTGITGELF
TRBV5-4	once	ASSLWITGANVLT
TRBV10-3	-	AISGPGAIPSGANVLT
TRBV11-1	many	ASSSQGERQETQY
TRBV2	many	ASRVAGASNEQF
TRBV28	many	ASSFEGGRYEQY
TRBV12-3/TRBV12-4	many	ASSFAGNSPLH
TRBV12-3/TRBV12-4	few	ACQPARGLNQPQH